This TCR beta chain was recorded in a study of CD8 T cells in ankylosing spondylitis. General observations from the study: Clones linked to disease were reported to show significant enrichment in matched ankylosing spondylitis synovial fluid. Disease-associated clones were CD8+ and fairly uncommon in peripheral blood. Made up of eight or nine highly homologous variants, a TCR beta motif appeared characteristic of ankylosing spondylitis blood. Prior work had noted some motif variants in reactive arthritis blood and synovial fluid.

5'-RACE, quantitative and with molecular barcodes, yielded the TCR beta libraries. A single record per CDR3 protein comes from TCRdb applying MiXCR to the 5' RACE reads. Of more than 650,000 distinct CDR3 sequences listed, 10% to 15% are singletons. The CDR3 totals 17 residues. Trimming pared 0 bases from V and 1 base from J, leaving 14 bases between. The V gene's germline CDR1 is SGDLS and CDR2 YYNGEE. A remark on this clonotype: Its target is unknown.

The genes are TRBV9 and TRBJ2-1, with D unresolved. Sequenced: blood, either unsorted or a sorted T cell fraction (not recorded which). The TCR originated in a male donor with ankylosing spondylitis. Here the CDR3 reads CASSVDGRVGSYNEQFF. DNA of the CDR3: TGTGCCAGCAGCGTAGACGGGCGCGTCGGGTCCTACAATGAGCAGTTCTTC.